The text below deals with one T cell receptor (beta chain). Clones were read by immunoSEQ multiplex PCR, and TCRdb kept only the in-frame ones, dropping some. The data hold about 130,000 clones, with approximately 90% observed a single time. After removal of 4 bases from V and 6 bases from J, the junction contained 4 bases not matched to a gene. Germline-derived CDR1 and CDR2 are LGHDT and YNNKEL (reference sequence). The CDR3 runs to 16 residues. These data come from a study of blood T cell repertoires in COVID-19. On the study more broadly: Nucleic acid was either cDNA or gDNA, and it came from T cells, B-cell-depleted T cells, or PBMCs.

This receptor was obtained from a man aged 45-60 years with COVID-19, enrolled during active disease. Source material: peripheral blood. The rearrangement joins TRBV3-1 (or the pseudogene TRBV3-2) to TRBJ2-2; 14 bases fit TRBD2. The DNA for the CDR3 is TGTGCCAGCAGCCGGAGGGGACTAGCGGGAGCCGGGGAGCTGTTTTTT. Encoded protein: CASSRRGLAGAGELFF.